This is a list of T cell receptor beta chains from one sample in a study of CD8+ T cells in alopecia areata. Produced via immunoSEQ multiplex PCR; TCRdb's table is partial and in-frame only. The profile shows 90,000 to 130,000 clones, about 59% of them singletons. The starting material was CD8+ T cells sorted from blood, obtained at week 24, from a patient treated with tofacitinib. All receptors come from a human donor with alopecia areata. Each CDR3 is given with its conserved first and last residue. Each record gives: D gene, clone size, J gene, V gene, CDR3 protein. A D gene is named only where the DNA matches it firmly. Clone size is not always given. Where it is, it says once, few, many or a class for expanded clones.

>-|few|TRBJ2-7|TRBV12-5
CASGLVGIEQYF
>TRBD2|many|TRBJ2-1|TRBV6-4
CASSDFSGGNEQFF
>-|-|TRBJ2-7|TRBV2
CASSDPQGILSYEQYF
>TRBD1|-|TRBJ1-2|TRBV9
CASSVEDREEYGYTF
>-|many|TRBJ1-2|TRBV30
CAWSVLSELANYGYTF
>-|few|TRBJ2-7|TRBV5-6
CASSTSYEQYF
>-|few|TRBJ1-3|TRBV7-2
CASSPTGYGNTIYF
>TRBD1|-|TRBJ1-2|TRBV2
CASSESEGATYGYTF
>-|few|TRBJ1-2|TRBV5-6
CASSLEGYGYTF
>-|few|TRBJ2-7|TRBV13
CASSLSGPMELEQYF
>-|-|TRBJ1-1|TRBV4-2
CASSQDGLLNTEAFF
>TRBD1|few|TRBJ2-7|TRBV10-3
CAISELGDSNYEQYF
>TRBD1|-|TRBJ1-2|TRBV29-1
CSGRTGDGYTF
>TRBD2|-|TRBJ2-1|TRBV7-2
CASSLRGGFYNEQFF
>TRBD1|-|TRBJ2-7|TRBV7-9
CASSFPGQPYEQYF
>-|-|TRBJ1-1|TRBV30
CAWRPRQANTEAFF
>-|-|TRBJ2-1|TRBV7-7
CASSWDREDEQFF
>TRBD1|few|TRBJ1-2|TRBV27
CASSPLPGQENYGYTF
>-|few|TRBJ2-7|TRBV30
CAWSVGVVYEQYF
>TRBD1|-|TRBJ2-3|TRBV29-1
CSVVSDRGADTQYF
>TRBD2|-|TRBJ2-7|TRBV27
CASSSRTSSYEQYF
>TRBD1|-|TRBJ2-4|TRBV7-9
CASSAWDSPGNIQYF
>-|-|TRBJ2-7|TRBV4-3
CASSQESDSSYEQYF
>TRBD1|-|TRBJ1-6|TRBV7-6
CASKRTGSHSPLHF